This passage covers 4 T cell receptor beta chains from one sample sequenced in a study of blood T cell repertoires in COVID-19. The assay was immunoSEQ multiplex PCR, and TCRdb's table has in-frame clones only and misses some. Altogether about 43,000 clones are present, roughly 87% being singletons, with the ten largest covering approximately 15%. Sequencing input: peripheral blood. The receptor source for this set is a man in his sixties with active COVID-19.

This chain links TRBV24-1 with TRBJ2-2, with 9 nucleotides matching TRBD1. Germline-derived CDR1 and CDR2 are KGHDR and SFDVKD. The CDR3 sequence is 15 residues long. V shed 5 bases, J shed 7 bases, and the junction held 7 bases outside the gene matches. CDR3 sequence: CATSAEGQGIGELFF. In DNA, the CDR3 is TGTGCCACCAGTGCGGAAGGACAGGGGATCGGGGAGCTGTTTTTT.

V and J are TRBV2 and TRBJ2-5; D is perhaps TRBD1 (5 bases). Germline CDR1 reads SNHLY; CDR2 reads FYNNEI. The length of the CDR3 is 15 residues. V was trimmed by 0 bases and J by 5 bases, leaving 13 bases between them. Here the CDR3 DNA reads TGTGCCAGCAGTGAAGCGCTTCGCAGGGTTGAGACCCAGTACTTC. Its protein product is CASSEALRRVETQYF.

The CDR3 nucleotides read TGTGCCAGCAGCCCACCGGGACTGCTCTCTGGAAACACCATATATTTT. It is translated as CASSPPGLLSGNTIYF. The rearrangement uses TRBV9 and TRBJ1-3; a weak D match, TRBD1 (5 bases). This CDR3 spans 16 amino acids. Between the trimmed V and J ends, which lost 4 bases and 0 bases, there was a span of 14 bases. The germline V gene encodes CDR1 SGDLS and CDR2 YYNGEE.

The V and J genes are TRBV6-1 and TRBJ1-2, with TRBD1 identical over 9 bases. V shed 1 base and J 6 bases; nucleotides not matched to a gene: 9. CDR1 MNHNS and CDR2 SASEGT come from the germline V gene. This CDR3 has 16 amino acids. CDR3 coding DNA: TGTGCCAGCAGTGAAGTTGGGACAGGGATAAAGGATGGCTACACCTTC. This translates into CASSEVGTGIKDGYTF.